A single T cell receptor (beta chain) is shown here with its context. One end of the junction is discordant with germline, which a read error may explain. This specimen comes from a study of cytomegalovirus exposure and HLA in healthy donors. Germline V CDR1 and CDR2: MNHEY, SVGAGI. The length of the CDR3 is 14 residues. PCR amplification relied on 60 Vbeta primers (plus 13 Jbeta primers). TCRdb's copy holds only in-frame clones and misses some; the assay was immunoSEQ multiplex PCR. In the table there are 150,000 to 200,000 clones, around 78% of which are singletons. The chain couples TRBV6-5 to TRBJ2-5; 8 nucleotides align to TRBD2. The TCR was taken from a woman in her 30s in good health and CMV-seropositive. Sequenced sample: PBMCs. CDR3: CASSPLSGTGPWDF. CDR3 coding DNA: TGTGCCAGCAGTCCTCTTAGCGGGACGGGCCCCTGGGACTTC.